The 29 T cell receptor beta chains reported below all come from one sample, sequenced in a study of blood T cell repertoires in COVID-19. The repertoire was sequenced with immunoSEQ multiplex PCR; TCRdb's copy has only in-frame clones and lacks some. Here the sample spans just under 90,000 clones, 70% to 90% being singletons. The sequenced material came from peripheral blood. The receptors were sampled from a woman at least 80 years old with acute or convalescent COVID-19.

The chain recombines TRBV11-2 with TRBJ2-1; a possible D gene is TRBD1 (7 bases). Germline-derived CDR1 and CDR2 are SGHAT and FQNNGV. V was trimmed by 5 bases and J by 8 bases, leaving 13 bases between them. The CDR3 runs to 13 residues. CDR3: CASSTDREDEQFF. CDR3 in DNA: TGTGCCAGCAGCACAGACAGGGAGGATGAGCAGTTCTTC.

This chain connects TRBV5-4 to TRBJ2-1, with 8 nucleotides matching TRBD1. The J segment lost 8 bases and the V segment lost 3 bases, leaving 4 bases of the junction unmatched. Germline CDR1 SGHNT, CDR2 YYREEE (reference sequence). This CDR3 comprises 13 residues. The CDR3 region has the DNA TGTGCCAGCAGCTGGACAGGGTTGGATGAGCAGTTCTTC. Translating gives CASSWTGLDEQFF.

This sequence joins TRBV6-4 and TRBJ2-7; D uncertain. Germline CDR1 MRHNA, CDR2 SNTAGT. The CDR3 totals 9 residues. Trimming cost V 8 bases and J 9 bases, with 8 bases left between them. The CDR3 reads CASVVVQYF. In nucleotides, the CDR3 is TGTGCCAGCGTAGTGGTGCAGTACTTC.

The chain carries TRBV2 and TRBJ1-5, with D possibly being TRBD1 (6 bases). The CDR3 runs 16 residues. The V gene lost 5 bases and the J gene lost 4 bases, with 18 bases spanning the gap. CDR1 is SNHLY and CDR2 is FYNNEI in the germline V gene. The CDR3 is CASSTRTGTSNQPQHF. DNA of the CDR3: TGTGCCAGCAGTACAAGAACCGGGACAAGTAATCAGCCCCAGCATTTT.

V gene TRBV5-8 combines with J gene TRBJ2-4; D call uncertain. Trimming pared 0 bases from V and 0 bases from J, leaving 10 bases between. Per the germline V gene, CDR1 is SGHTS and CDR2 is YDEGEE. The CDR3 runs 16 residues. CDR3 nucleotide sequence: TGTGCCAGCAGCTTGGCACGGGTCTTAGCCAAAAACATTCAGTACTTC. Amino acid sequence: CASSLARVLAKNIQYF.

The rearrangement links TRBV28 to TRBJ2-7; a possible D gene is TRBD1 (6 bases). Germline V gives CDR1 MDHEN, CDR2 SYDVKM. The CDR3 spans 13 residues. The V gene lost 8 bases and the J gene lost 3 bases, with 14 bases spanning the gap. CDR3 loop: CASVARGNYEQYF. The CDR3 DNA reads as TGTGCCAGCGTTGCCAGGGGCAACTACGAGCAGTACTTC.

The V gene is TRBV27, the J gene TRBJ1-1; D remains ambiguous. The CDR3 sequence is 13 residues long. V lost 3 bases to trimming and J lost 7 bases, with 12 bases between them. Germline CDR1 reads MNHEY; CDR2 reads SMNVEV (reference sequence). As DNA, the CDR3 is TGTGCCAGCAGTTTTTCGGGGAGAGGTGAAGCTTTCTTT. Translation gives CASSFSGRGEAFF.

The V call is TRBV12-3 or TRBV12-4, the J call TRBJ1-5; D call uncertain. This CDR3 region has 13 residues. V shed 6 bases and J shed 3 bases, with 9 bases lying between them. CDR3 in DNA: TGTGCCAGCAGGTCGACACACAATCAGCCCCAGCATTTT. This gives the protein CASRSTHNQPQHF.

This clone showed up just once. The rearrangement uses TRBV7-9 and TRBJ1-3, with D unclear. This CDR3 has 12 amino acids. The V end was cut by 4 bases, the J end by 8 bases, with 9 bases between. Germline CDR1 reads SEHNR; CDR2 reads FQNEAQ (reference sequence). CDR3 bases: TGTGCCAGCAGCTCCGGCCGGGACACCATATATTTT. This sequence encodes CASSSGRDTIYF.

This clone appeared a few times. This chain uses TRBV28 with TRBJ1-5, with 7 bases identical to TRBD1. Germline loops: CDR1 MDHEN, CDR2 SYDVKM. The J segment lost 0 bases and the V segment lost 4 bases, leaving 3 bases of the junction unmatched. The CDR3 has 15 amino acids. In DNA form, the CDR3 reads TGTGCCAGCAGTTCGGGGACAGATAGCAATCAGCCCCAGCATTTT. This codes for CASSSGTDSNQPQHF.

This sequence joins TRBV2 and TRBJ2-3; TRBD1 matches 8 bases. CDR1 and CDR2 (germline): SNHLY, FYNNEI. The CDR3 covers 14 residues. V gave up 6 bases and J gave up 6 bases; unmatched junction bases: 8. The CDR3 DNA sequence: TGTGCCAGCAGCCGGGACAGGCTCTTTGATACGCAGTATTTT. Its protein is CASSRDRLFDTQYF.

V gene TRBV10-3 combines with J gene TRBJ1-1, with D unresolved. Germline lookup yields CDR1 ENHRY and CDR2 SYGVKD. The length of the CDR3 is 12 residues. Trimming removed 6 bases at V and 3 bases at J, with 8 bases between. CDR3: CAISQRDTEAFF. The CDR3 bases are TGTGCCATCAGCCAACGGGACACTGAAGCTTTCTTT.

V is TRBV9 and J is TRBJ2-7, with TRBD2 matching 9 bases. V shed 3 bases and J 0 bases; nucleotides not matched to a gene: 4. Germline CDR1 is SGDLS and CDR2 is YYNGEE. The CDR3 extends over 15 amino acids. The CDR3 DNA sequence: TGTGCCAGCAGCGCAAGTAGCGGGAGCTCCTACGAGCAGTACTTC. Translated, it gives CASSASSGSSYEQYF.

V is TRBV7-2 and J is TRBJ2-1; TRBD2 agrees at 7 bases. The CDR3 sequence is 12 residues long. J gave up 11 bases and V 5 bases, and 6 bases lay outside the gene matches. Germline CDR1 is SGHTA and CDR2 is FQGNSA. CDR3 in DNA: TGTGCCAGCAGCCAAGGACTAGAGAAGCAGTTCTTC. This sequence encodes CASSQGLEKQFF. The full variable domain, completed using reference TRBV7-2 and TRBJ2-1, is GAGVSQSPSNKVTEKGKDVELRCDPISGHTALYWYRQSLGQGLEFLIYFQGNSAPDKSGLPSDRFSAERTGGSVSTLTIQRTQQEDSAVYLCASSQGLEKQFFGPGTRLTVL.

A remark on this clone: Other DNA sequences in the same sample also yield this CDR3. In DNA, the CDR3 is TGTGCCAGCTCAGGACAGGCGAACACTGAAGCTTTCTTT. Amino acids: CASSGQANTEAFF. V gene TRBV18 combines with J gene TRBJ1-1; 7 bases align to TRBD1. This CDR3 contains 13 residues. CDR1 and CDR2 (germline): KGHSH, LQKENI. Trimming took 5 bases from V and 1 from J; bases not matched to a gene: 1.

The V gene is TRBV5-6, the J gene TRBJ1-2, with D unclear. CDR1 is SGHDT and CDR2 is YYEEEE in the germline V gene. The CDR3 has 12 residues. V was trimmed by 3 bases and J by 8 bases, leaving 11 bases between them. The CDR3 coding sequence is TGTGCCAGCAGCTGGCGGAGGAGAGGCTACACCTTC. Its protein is CASSWRRRGYTF. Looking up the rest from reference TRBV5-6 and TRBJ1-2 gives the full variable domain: DAGVTQSPTHLIKTRGQQVTLRCSPKSGHDTVSWYQQALGQGPQFIFQYYEEEERQRGNFPDRFSGHQFPNYSSELNVNALLLGDSALYLCASSWRRRGYTFGSGTRLTVV.

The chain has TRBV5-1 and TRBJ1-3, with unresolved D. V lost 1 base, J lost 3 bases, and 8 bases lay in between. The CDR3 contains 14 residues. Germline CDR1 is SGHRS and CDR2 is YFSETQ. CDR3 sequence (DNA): TGCGCCAGCAGCTTGTCTTCCGGTGGAAACACCATATATTTT. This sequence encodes CASSLSSGGNTIYF.

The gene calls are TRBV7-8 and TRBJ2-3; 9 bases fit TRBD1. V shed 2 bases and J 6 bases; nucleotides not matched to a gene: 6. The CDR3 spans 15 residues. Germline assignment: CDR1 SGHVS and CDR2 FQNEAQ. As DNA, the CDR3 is TGTGCCAGCAGCTTACCCACAGGGGGCGCGGATACGCAGTATTTT. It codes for CASSLPTGGADTQYF.

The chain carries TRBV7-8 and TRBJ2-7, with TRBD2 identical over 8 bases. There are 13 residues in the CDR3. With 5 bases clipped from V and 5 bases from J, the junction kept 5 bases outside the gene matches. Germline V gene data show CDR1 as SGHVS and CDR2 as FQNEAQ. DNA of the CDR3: TGTGCCAGCAGCAGCGGACTAGCTGACGAGCAGTACTTC. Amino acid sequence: CASSSGLADEQYF.

The CDR3 region has the DNA TGTGCCAGCAGCTTGGTTAGCGGGGGGGGAGAGACCCAGTACTTC. Protein product: CASSLVSGGGETQYF. This chain links TRBV5-4 with TRBJ2-5; 11 bases are a match to TRBD2. Germline values: CDR1 SGHNT, CDR2 YYREEE (reference sequence). After removal of 0 bases from V and 4 bases from J, the junction contained 2 bases not matched to a gene. This CDR3 comprises 15 residues. The full variable domain, its missing parts supplied by reference TRBV5-4 and TRBJ2-5, is ETGVTQSPTHLIKTRGQQVTLRCSSQSGHNTVSWYQQALGQGPQFIFQYYREEENGRGNFPPRFSGLQFPNYSSELNVNALELDDSALYLCASSLVSGGGETQYFGPGTRLLVL.

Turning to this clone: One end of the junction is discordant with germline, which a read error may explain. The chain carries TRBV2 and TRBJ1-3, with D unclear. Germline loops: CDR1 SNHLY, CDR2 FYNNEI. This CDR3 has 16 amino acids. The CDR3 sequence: CASREVGFGFGNTIYF. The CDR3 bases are TGTGCCAGCCGTGAAGTCGGGTTCGGCTTTGGAAACACCATATATTTT.

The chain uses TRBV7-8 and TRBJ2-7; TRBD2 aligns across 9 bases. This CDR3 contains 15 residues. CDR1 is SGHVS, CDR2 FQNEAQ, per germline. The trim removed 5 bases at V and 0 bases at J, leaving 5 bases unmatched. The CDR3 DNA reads TGTGCCAGCAGCCGTAGCGGGAGCCTCTCCTACGAGCAGTACTTC. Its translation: CASSRSGSLSYEQYF. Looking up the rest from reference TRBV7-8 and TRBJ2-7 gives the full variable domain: GAGVSQSPRYKVAKRGQDVALRCDPISGHVSLFWYQQALGQGPEFLTYFQNEAQLDKSGLPSDRFFAERPEGSVSTLKIQRTQQEDSAVYLCASSRSGSLSYEQYFGPGTRLTVT.

The CDR3 sequence: CASTLTLLDTQYF. CDR3 nucleotide sequence: TGTGCCAGCACCCTGACTCTCTTAGATACGCAGTATTTT. The V gene is TRBV11-2, the J gene TRBJ2-3; D is undetermined. Germline assignment: CDR1 SGHAT and CDR2 FQNNGV. Trimming cost V 7 bases and J 5 bases, with 13 bases left between them. The length of the CDR3 is 13 residues.

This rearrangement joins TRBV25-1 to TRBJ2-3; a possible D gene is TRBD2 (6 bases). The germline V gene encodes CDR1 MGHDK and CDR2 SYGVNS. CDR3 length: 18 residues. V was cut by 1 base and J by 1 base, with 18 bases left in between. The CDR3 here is CASSESEGRRLGTDTQYF. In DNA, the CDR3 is TGTGCCAGCAGTGAATCGGAGGGACGGCGCCTAGGCACAGATACGCAGTATTTT.

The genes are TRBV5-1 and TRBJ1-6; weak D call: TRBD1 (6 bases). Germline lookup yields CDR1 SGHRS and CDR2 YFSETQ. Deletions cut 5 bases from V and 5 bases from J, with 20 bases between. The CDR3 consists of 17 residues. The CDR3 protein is CASRRTGTQEDNSPLHF. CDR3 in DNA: TGCGCCAGCAGAAGAACCGGGACACAAGAAGATAATTCACCCCTCCACTTT.

CDR3 sequence reads: CASSELAESSYEQYF. CDR3 bases: TGTGCCAGCAGCGAACTAGCGGAGAGCTCCTACGAGCAGTACTTC. The rearrangement uses TRBV7-2 and TRBJ2-7, with 8 positions matching TRBD2. The germline CDR1 and CDR2 sequences are SGHTA and FQGNSA. Trimming at V came to 5 bases and at J to 0 bases, leaving 6 bases not matched to a gene. The CDR3 covers 15 residues.

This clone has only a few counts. CDR3 sequence: CASTPGQGAEAFF. CDR3 DNA sequence: TGCGCCAGCACCCCGGGACAGGGGGCTGAAGCTTTCTTT. The V gene is TRBV5-1, the J gene TRBJ1-1; 11 bases are shared with TRBD1. The germline V gene has CDR1 SGHRS and CDR2 YFSETQ. The CDR3 loop spans 13 amino acids. V dropped 6 bases and J dropped 6; count of bases not matched to a gene: 4.

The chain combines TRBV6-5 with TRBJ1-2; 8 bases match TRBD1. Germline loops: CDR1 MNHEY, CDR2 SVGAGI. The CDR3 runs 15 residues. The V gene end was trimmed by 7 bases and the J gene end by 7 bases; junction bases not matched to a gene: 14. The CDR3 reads CASTSRGAGGGGYTF. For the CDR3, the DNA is TGTGCCAGCACCTCACGCGGGGCAGGGGGCGGTGGCTACACCTTC.

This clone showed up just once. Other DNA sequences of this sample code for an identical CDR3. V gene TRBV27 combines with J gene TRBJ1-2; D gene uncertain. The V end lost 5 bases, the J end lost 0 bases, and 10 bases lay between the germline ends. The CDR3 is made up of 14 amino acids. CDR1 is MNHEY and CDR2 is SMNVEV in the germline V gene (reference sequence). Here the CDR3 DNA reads TGTGCCAGCAGTCCTCGACAAGCTAACTATGGCTACACCTTC. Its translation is CASSPRQANYGYTF.